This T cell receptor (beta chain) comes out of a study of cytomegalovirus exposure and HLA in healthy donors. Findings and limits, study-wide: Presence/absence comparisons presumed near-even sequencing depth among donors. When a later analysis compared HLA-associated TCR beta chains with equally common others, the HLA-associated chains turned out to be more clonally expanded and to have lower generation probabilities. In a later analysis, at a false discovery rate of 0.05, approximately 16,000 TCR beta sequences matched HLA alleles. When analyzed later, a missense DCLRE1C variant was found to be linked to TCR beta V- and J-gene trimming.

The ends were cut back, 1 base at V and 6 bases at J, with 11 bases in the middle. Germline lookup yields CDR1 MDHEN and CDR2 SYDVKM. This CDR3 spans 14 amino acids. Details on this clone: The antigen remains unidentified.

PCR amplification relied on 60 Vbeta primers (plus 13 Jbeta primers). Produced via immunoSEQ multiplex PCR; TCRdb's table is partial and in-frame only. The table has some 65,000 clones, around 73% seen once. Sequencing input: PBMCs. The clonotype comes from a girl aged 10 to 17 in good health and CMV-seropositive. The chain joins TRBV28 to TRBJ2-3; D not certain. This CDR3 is CASSLFQVRDTQYF. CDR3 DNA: TGTGCCAGCAGTTTATTCCAAGTCAGGGATACGCAGTATTTT.